In this sample, the clone carrying this TCR beta chain turned up a few times. Its specificity is not known. By 5'RACE template switching, TCR cDNA was produced, with a universal primer site and UMIs added in the process. TCRdb processed the 5' RACE reads anew with MiXCR; each CDR3 protein has one entry. In the table there are some 400,000 distinct CDR3 sequences, approximately 18% of which are singletons. The data were taken from a study of T cells after yellow fever vaccination. The study's findings and limits: Post-booster repertoires contained most primary-vaccination clones again (around 96% CD4, over 70% CD8). Within FACS-sorted repertoires, abundant clonotypes contaminating from the bulk population could be present.

Trimming took off 5 bases at V and 4 bases at J, with 25 bases between the two ends. The CDR3 consists of 18 residues. CDR1 and CDR2 from the germline V gene are MNHEY and SMNVEV (reference sequence). This rearrangement joins TRBV27 to TRBJ2-3; D unresolved. This specimen was PBMCs, taken before the yellow fever booster vaccination. This TCR derives from a man between 18 and 29 years old who received the YFV17D yellow fever vaccine. CDR3 DNA sequence: TGTGCCAGCAGTCCGATAACCTCGACGAGTGCTGGGCCAGATACGCAGTATTTT. It is translated as CASSPITSTSAGPDTQYF.